This T cell receptor (beta chain) appears in the sequencing data of a study of cytomegalovirus exposure and HLA in healthy donors. General observations from the study: Rarity characterized most TCR sequences, yet some public TCRs appeared in many donors.

The PCR ran on 60 Vbeta and 13 Jbeta primers. The repertoire was sequenced with immunoSEQ multiplex PCR; TCRdb's copy has only in-frame clones and lacks some. The sample comprises under 150,000 clones, roughly three quarters of which are singletons, and 4.5% to 5% rests with the top ten. The germline V gene encodes CDR1 MNHNS and CDR2 SASEGT. V gave up 0 bases and J gave up 10 bases, with 16 bases separating them. The CDR3 loop spans 16 amino acids. Note on this clone: What it recognizes is unknown.

The chain uses TRBV6-1 and TRBJ1-6; TRBD1 might be the D (5 bases). The source material was PBMCs. The sequence was obtained from a woman aged 45-60 years in good health and CMV-seronegative. CDR3 DNA: TGTGCCAGCAGTGAAGCCTCTCCGACAGTGGGATCACCCCTCCACTTT. It encodes CASSEASPTVGSPLHF.